The rows below give T cell receptor beta chains drawn from one sample of a study of blood T cell repertoires in COVID-19. Libraries were prepared by immunoSEQ multiplex PCR; TCRdb keeps only in-frame clonotypes and omits some of them. The sample lists about 120,000 clones, over 60% occurring once. Input material: peripheral blood. Receptors originate from a man between 65 and 85 years old with acute or convalescent COVID-19. CDR3s include the opening cysteine and the closing phenylalanine or tryptophan. The D gene is left open where the match is weak. Size is omitted from some rows. Given values are once, few, many or a class for expanded clones.

TRBV20-1	TRBD1	NA	TRBJ1-1	TGCAGTGCTAATCGACAGGGGACAGCTTTCTTT	CSANRQGTAFF
TRBV19	TRBD2	NA	TRBJ2-2	TGTGCCAGTAGTACTGCTAGCGGGGCCTGGCCGGAGCTGTTTTTT	CASSTASGAWPELFF
TRBV5-5	TRBD1	few	TRBJ2-5	TGTGCCAGCAGCACGGGACAGGGACGGGTAGGGACCCAGTACTTC	CASSTGQGRVGTQYF
TRBV19	TRBD2	NA	TRBJ2-1	TGTGCCAGTAGTTCCCGCCTAGCGGGGGGGCATGAGCAGTTCTTC	CASSSRLAGGHEQFF
TRBV6-5	NA	NA	TRBJ2-2	TGTGCCAGCAGTTACGGGGGAGGCGGGGAGCTGTTTTTT	CASSYGGGGELFF
TRBV11-1	NA	NA	TRBJ2-3	TGTGCCAGCAGCCGAACGGTTAGCACAGATACGCAGTATTTT	CASSRTVSTDTQYF
TRBV24-1	NA	NA	TRBJ2-3	TGTGCCACCAGTGAGCCCTCTAATCGGCGGAGCACAGATACGCAGTATTTT	CATSEPSNRRSTDTQYF
TRBV7-8	TRBD1	NA	TRBJ1-6	TGTGCCAGCAGCTTAGGACAGGGTTGGACCCTCCACTTT	CASSLGQGWTLHF
TRBV30	NA	few	TRBJ2-7	TGTGCCTGGAGATCTGAACACGGGGTTCCCTACGAGCAGTACTTC	CAWRSEHGVPYEQYF
TRBV7-7	TRBD2	NA	TRBJ2-2	TGTGCCAGCAGTCTAGCGGGGGGGAACACCGGGGAGCTGTTTTTT	CASSLAGGNTGELFF
TRBV28	NA	NA	TRBJ1-2	TGTGCCAGCTTCCCGTCTAGCGGTGGCTACACCTTC	CASFPSSGGYTF
TRBV6-5	TRBD2	NA	TRBJ2-7	TGTGCCAGCAGTTACGGGGGGACTAGCGGGAACTACGAGCAGTACTTC	CASSYGGTSGNYEQYF
TRBV7-6	TRBD2	NA	TRBJ2-5	TGTGCCAGCAGCTCCCTCCTAGCGGGGAGGAAAGAGACCCAGTACTTC	CASSSLLAGRKETQYF
TRBV16	NA	NA	TRBJ2-2	TGTGCCAGCAGCCCCCGACAGGCGAACACCGGGGAGCTGTTTTTT	CASSPRQANTGELFF
TRBV28	NA	NA	TRBJ2-7	TGTGCCAGCAGACTACCGGAGGACTACGAGCAGTACTTC	CASRLPEDYEQYF
TRBV10-3	NA	NA	TRBJ1-2	TGTGCCATCCCGGGGGGGTTTGGCTACACCTTC	CAIPGGFGYTF
TRBV18	NA	NA	TRBJ2-7	TGTGCCAGCTCATCTCGAGAGTACGAGCAGTACTTC	CASSSREYEQYF
TRBV27	TRBD2	once	TRBJ2-3	TGTGCCAGCAGTTTATCGGGACTAGCGGGAGATGATACGCAGTATTTT	CASSLSGLAGDDTQYF
TRBV18	TRBD2	NA	TRBJ2-2	TGTGCCAGCTCACCACCGGGACTAGCGACGGGCACCGGGGAGCTGTTTTTT	CASSPPGLATGTGELFF
TRBV5-4	NA	NA	TRBJ2-3	TGTGCCAGCAGCTCTTATTCAGGGGCCGCCCCCACAGATACGCAGTATTTT	CASSSYSGAAPTDTQYF
TRBV4-3	TRBD1	NA	TRBJ1-2	TGCGCCAGCAGCCAAGAAGGGACAGTCTATGGCTACACCTTC	CASSQEGTVYGYTF
TRBV27	NA	NA	TRBJ2-7	TGTGCCAGCAGTTTAAGACAGGACTCCTACGAGCAGTACTTC	CASSLRQDSYEQYF
TRBV10-3	TRBD1	medium-sized	TRBJ1-6	TGTGCCACCGAGACAGGGGAATCACCCCTCCACTTT	CATETGESPLHF
TRBV9	TRBD2	NA	TRBJ2-1	TGTGCCAGCAGCGCTCTCGGGGGTAGCGGGAGTGGGGAGCAGTTCTTC	CASSALGGSGSGEQFF
TRBV7-2	TRBD2	NA	TRBJ2-1	TGTGCCAGCAGCTTAGAGGGCGGGAGAGATGAGCAGTTCTTC	CASSLEGGRDEQFF
TRBV7-6	NA	NA	TRBJ1-4	TGTGCCAGCAGCTTAGTTAGAGGTGAAAAACTGTTTTTT	CASSLVRGEKLFF
TRBV9	TRBD1	NA	TRBJ2-3	TGTGCCAGCAGTAAAACAGGGGCCGGTACGCAGTATTTT	CASSKTGAGTQYF
TRBV5-1	NA	NA	TRBJ2-5	TGCGCCAGCCGAAACGCCGGGGGGCCAGAGACCCAGTACTTC	CASRNAGGPETQYF
TRBV4-2	TRBD2	NA	TRBJ2-3	TGTGCCAGCAGCCAAGCCCGACTAGCGGCCGGCCCTGGTACGCAGTATTTT	CASSQARLAAGPGTQYF
TRBV12-3/TRBV12-4	NA	NA	TRBJ2-3	TGTGCCAGCAGCCCGACTAGGAATACGCAGTATTTT	CASSPTRNTQYF
TRBV7-9	TRBD1	NA	TRBJ1-6	TGTGCCAGCAGCCCGACAGGGGGCGCCGATTCACCCCTCCACTTT	CASSPTGGADSPLHF
TRBV4-2	NA	NA	TRBJ1-1	TGTGCCAGCCTCGGAGGGGAGAACACTGAAGCTTTCTTT	CASLGGENTEAFF
TRBV14	NA	NA	TRBJ1-5	TGTGCCAGCAGCCAAGATCGGGGACCCCAGCATTTT	CASSQDRGPQHF
TRBV5-1	NA	NA	TRBJ1-4	TGCGCCAGCAGCTTAAGTGACGGGGCTAATGAAAAACTGTTTTTT	CASSLSDGANEKLFF
TRBV28	TRBD1	NA	TRBJ1-1	TGTGCCAGCAGTTCCGGACAGGGTACTGAAGCTTTCTTT	CASSSGQGTEAFF
TRBV5-1	TRBD2	NA	TRBJ2-3	TGCGCCAGCAGCGGGGGGACTAGCGGGCCCTCCCGGGCGCAGTATTTT	CASSGGTSGPSRAQYF
TRBV28	TRBD2	NA	TRBJ2-7	TGTGCCACCCGACAGGGACTAGCCTACTACGAGCAGTACTTC	CATRQGLAYYEQYF
TRBV5-1	NA	NA	TRBJ2-1	TGCGCCAGCAGCTTGTACAGCCCCAACAATGAGCAGTTCTTC	CASSLYSPNNEQFF
TRBV11-1	NA	NA	TRBJ1-5	TGTGCCAGCAGCCAACATGGCAATCAGCCCCAGCATTTT	CASSQHGNQPQHF
TRBV7-2	NA	NA	TRBJ1-2	TGTGCCAGCAGCTTAGCAAGGGGAGGGTCTAACTATGGCTACACCTTC	CASSLARGGSNYGYTF
TRBV7-2	TRBD1	NA	TRBJ1-1	TGTGCCAGCAGCTACAGGGGCACCACTGAAGCTTTCTTT	CASSYRGTTEAFF
TRBV3-1/TRBV3-2	NA	NA	TRBJ1-5	TGTGCCAGCAGCCGGACAGTTGGCAATCAGCCCCAGCATTTT	CASSRTVGNQPQHF
TRBV5-5	TRBD1	few	TRBJ1-5	TGTGCCAGCAGCCTTGACAGGGCCCTTCAGCCCCAGCATTTT	CASSLDRALQPQHF
TRBV6-2/TRBV6-3	TRBD2	NA	TRBJ2-1	TGTGCCAGCAGCTCGACTAGCGGGGGAAAATCCTACAATGAGCAGTTCTTC	CASSSTSGGKSYNEQFF
TRBV9	NA	NA	TRBJ2-5	TGTGCCAGCAGCGCCCCCCAGAGGAAGAACCAAGAGACCCAGTACTTC	CASSAPQRKNQETQYF
TRBV5-1	TRBD2	NA	TRBJ2-1	TGCGCCAGCAGCCGAGTGTCTAGCGGGTTGAGCTCCTACAATGAGCAGTTCTTC	CASSRVSSGLSSYNEQFF
TRBV6-2/TRBV6-3	NA	NA	TRBJ1-6	TGTGCCAGCAGTTACAGCGTGAGGGTTGAATCACCCCTCCACTTT	CASSYSVRVESPLHF
TRBV28	TRBD2	few	TRBJ2-1	TGTGCCAGCAGCTCCCCTAGCGGGGGAATGGTTGATGAGCAGTTCTTC	CASSSPSGGMVDEQFF
TRBV18	NA	NA	TRBJ1-1	TGTGCCAGCTCAGGGGGGATGAACACTGAAGCTTTCTTT	CASSGGMNTEAFF
TRBV7-9	TRBD1	NA	TRBJ2-4	TGTGCCAGCAGTGCGGACAGGGTGCATCGGAACATTCAGTACTTC	CASSADRVHRNIQYF
TRBV19	TRBD1	few	TRBJ2-3	TGTGCCAGTAGTGACAGGGGGCAGACAGATACGCAGTATTTT	CASSDRGQTDTQYF